The clone carrying this TCR beta chain was detected many times. Antigen: not known. RNA transcripts served as the template for amplifying TCR beta CDR3 regions. HTBI primers drove first-round RT-PCR of the TCR CDR3. TCRdb reprocessed the multiplex PCR reads with MiXCR, giving one entry per CDR3 protein. The data hold around 620,000 distinct CDR3 sequences, with under 60% observed a single time. Germline values: CDR1 MNHNY, CDR2 SVGAGI (reference sequence). This CDR3 is 14 amino acids long. Trimming removed 0 bases from V and 4 bases from J, with 9 bases in between. Each diagnosis drew on symptoms, thyroxine, TRAb, thyroid ultrasound and orbital computed tomography findings. These data come from a study of T cells in Graves' hyperthyroidism and ophthalmopathy. Study findings and constraints: Before onset, by a median of approximately 5.9 months, the model predicted ophthalmopathy. Among thyroid clonotypes expanded above 0.001, most also appeared in blood. Ophthalmopathy was distinguished from stable hyperthyroidism by 13 V-J signatures.

The chain is built from TRBV6-6 and TRBJ1-2; no definite D call. Sequencing was carried out using peripheral blood or thyroid tissue (not recorded which). This clonotype was obtained from an adult woman with Graves' disease, either hyperthyroidism or ophthalmopathy (not recorded which). The CDR3 spells CASSYSGGIYGYTF. The CDR3 DNA is TGTGCCAGCAGTTACTCGGGCGGAATCTATGGCTACACCTTC.